The 15 T cell receptor beta chains below were found in one sample sequenced in a study of T cell responses to AZD1222 COVID-19 vaccine. Repertoires were generated with immunoSEQ multiplex PCR, while TCRdb's copy carries only in-frame clones and drops some. The sample gives around 44,000 clones, around 85% of which show up once; less than 7% is in the top ten. The material was peripheral blood, obtained 28 days after the second AZD1222 dose. Receptors originate from an adult who received the AZD1222 COVID-19 vaccine.

This clone was seen once. V gene TRBV12-1 combines with J gene TRBJ2-1; the table's D call, TRBD1, has no DNA check behind it. TRBV12-1 is reported as a pseudogene. The CDR3 extends over 13 amino acids. The CDR3 bases are TGTGCCAGCCCACGGGACAACTACAATGAGCAGTTCTTC. It is translated as CASPRDNYNEQFF.

The chain recombines TRBV9 with TRBJ1-6, with D possibly being TRBD1 (6 bases). The CDR3 is 15 amino acids. Germline V gene sequence: CDR1 SGDLS, CDR2 YYNGEE. Trimming pared 0 bases from V and 10 bases from J, leaving 14 bases between. DNA of the CDR3: TGTGCCAGCAGCGTAGGGACAGCGCCTACATCACCCCTCCACTTT. Encoded protein: CASSVGTAPTSPLHF.

The chain links TRBV5-5 to TRBJ1-6; D remains unclear. Deletions cut 4 bases from V and 7 bases from J, with 15 bases between. Per germline, CDR1 SGHKS and CDR2 YYEKEE (reference sequence). There are 15 residues in the CDR3. The CDR3 nucleotides read TGTGCCAGCAGCCGTGCCCGAGGGTCAAATTCACCCCTCCACTTT. Translating gives CASSRARGSNSPLHF.

The chain has TRBV10-3 and TRBJ2-2; a weak D match, TRBD2 (6 bases). CDR3 length equals 14 residues. The V gene lost 10 bases and the J gene lost 5 bases, with 17 bases spanning the gap. CDR1 and CDR2 from the germline V gene are ENHRY and SYGVKD. The CDR3: CASRAGANTGELFF. The CDR3, as DNA: TGTGCCAGCAGAGCGGGCGCAAATACCGGGGAGCTGTTTTTT.

The rearrangement joins TRBV12-3 or TRBV12-4 to TRBJ2-3, with D possibly TRBD2 on 6 matching bases. With 3 bases removed from V and 6 bases from J, the gap between germline ends came to 10 bases. CDR3 length: 13 amino acids. The CDR3 DNA reads TGTGCCAGCAGTTTGACTAGTTCGGATACGCAGTATTTT. Its translation: CASSLTSSDTQYF.

This rearrangement joins TRBV27 to TRBJ1-5; the match to TRBD1 covers 10 bases. Looked up from germline, CDR1 is MNHEY and CDR2 is SMNVEV (reference sequence). The trim removed 2 bases at V and 6 bases at J, leaving 4 bases unmatched. This CDR3 spans 15 amino acids. In DNA, the CDR3 is TGTGCCAGCAGTTTAGTGGGACAGGGGACTCAGCCCCAGCATTTT. This sequence encodes CASSLVGQGTQPQHF.

In its sample, this clone was seen once. The chain joins TRBV28 to TRBJ1-1, with 9 bases matching TRBD1. Germline CDR1 and CDR2: MDHEN and SYDVKM. The CDR3 is made up of 17 amino acids. With V trimmed by 5 bases and J by 0 bases, 10 bases remained unmatched. CDR3 bases: TGTGCCAGCAGTCGCCCTAACAGGGGGCTACTGAACACTGAAGCTTTCTTT. This translates into CASSRPNRGLLNTEAFF.

The chain is built from TRBV28 and TRBJ2-5, with D perhaps matching TRBD1 (6 bases). The germline V gene has CDR1 MDHEN and CDR2 SYDVKM. The CDR3 contains 15 residues. Trimming removed 4 bases from V and 3 bases from J, with 15 bases in between. CDR3 region: CASSSLGQTKETQYF. Here the CDR3 DNA reads TGTGCCAGCAGTTCGTTGGGACAAACGAAAGAGACCCAGTACTTC.

The chain employs TRBV6-5 and TRBJ2-7; TRBD1 aligns across 7 bases. From germline, CDR1 is MNHEY and CDR2 SVGAGI. J was trimmed by 3 bases and V by 6 bases; bases with no gene match: 11. CDR3 size: 15 residues. DNA of the CDR3: TGTGCCAGCAGACAAAGCAGAGACAGGGTCTACGAGCAGTACTTC. Encoded protein: CASRQSRDRVYEQYF.

V is TRBV10-3 and J is TRBJ1-1; possible D gene TRBD1, 5 bases. Looked up from germline, CDR1 is ENHRY and CDR2 is SYGVKD. V lost 2 bases, J lost 2 bases, and 12 bases lay in between. CDR3 length equals 15 residues. The CDR3 DNA follows: TGTGCCATCAGTGAGGGGGGGAGGGAAAACACTGAAGCTTTCTTT. It is translated as CAISEGGRENTEAFF.

The chain links TRBV15 to TRBJ1-6; 9 bases align to TRBD1. Germline CDR1 is LNHNV and CDR2 is YYDKDF (reference sequence). CDR3 length: 14 amino acids. The J segment lost 9 bases and the V segment lost 5 bases, leaving 5 bases of the junction unmatched. CDR3 sequence (DNA): TGTGCCACCAGCGGAAGGACAGGGGTTTCACCCCTCCACTTT. Its protein is CATSGRTGVSPLHF.

This chain joins TRBV29-1 and TRBJ2-7, with 12 positions matching TRBD2. The CDR3 extends over 15 amino acids. Per the germline V gene, CDR1 is SQVTM and CDR2 is ANQGSEA. With V trimmed by 7 bases and J by 1 base, 8 bases remained unmatched. CDR3 region: CSALAGGPSSYEQYF. The CDR3 DNA sequence: TGCAGCGCTCTAGCGGGAGGGCCCTCTTCCTACGAGCAGTACTTC.

The J gene is TRBJ2-7, the V gene TRBV5-4; 8 bases agree with TRBD1. The V gene end was trimmed by 4 bases and the J gene end by 3 bases; junction bases not matched to a gene: 6. This CDR3 is built from 14 residues. CDR1 is SGHNT and CDR2 is YYREEE in the germline V gene (reference sequence). The CDR3 region has the DNA TGTGCCAGCAGCCCCTGGACAGGGTACTACGAGCAGTACTTC. Amino acid sequence: CASSPWTGYYEQYF. Drawing the rest from reference TRBV5-4 and TRBJ2-7, the complete variable domain is ETGVTQSPTHLIKTRGQQVTLRCSSQSGHNTVSWYQQALGQGPQFIFQYYREEENGRGNFPPRFSGLQFPNYSSELNVNALELDDSALYLCASSPWTGYYEQYFGPGTRLTVT.

The J gene is TRBJ1-1, the V gene TRBV29-1; D might be TRBD1 (5 bases). Germline CDR1 is SQVTM and CDR2 is ANQGSEA. Trimming removed 6 bases at V and 3 bases at J, with 20 bases between. This CDR3 is 15 amino acids long. CDR3 coding DNA: TGCAGCGTCACCCTGACGACAGCTCCCGACACTGAAGCTTTCTTT. It yields the protein CSVTLTTAPDTEAFF.

The gene calls are TRBV7-9 and TRBJ1-5; D uncertain. The CDR3 extends over 16 amino acids. The V end was cut by 5 bases, the J end by 2 bases, with 16 bases between. CDR1 and CDR2 from the germline V gene are SEHNR and FQNEAQ (reference sequence). CDR3 DNA sequence: TGTGCCAGCAGCCAGAGCGGACCCCGGGGCAATCAGCCCCAGCATTTT. Translating gives CASSQSGPRGNQPQHF. Complete variable domain (other parts from reference TRBV7-9 and TRBJ1-5): DTGVSQNPRHKITKRGQNVTFRCDPISEHNRLYWYRQTLGQGPEFLTYFQNEAQLEKSRLLSDRFSAERPKGSFSTLEIQRTEQGDSAMYLCASSQSGPRGNQPQHFGDGTRLSIL.